This T cell receptor beta chain originates from a study of T cell responses to AZD1222 COVID-19 vaccine. The protocol was immunoSEQ multiplex PCR, while the TCRdb copy is restricted to in-frame clones and leaves out a portion. This sample has some 79,000 clones, with approximately 83% found just once. Germline values: CDR1 SEHNR, CDR2 FQNEAQ (reference sequence). The CDR3 consists of 17 residues. V was trimmed by 5 bases and J by 2 bases, leaving 18 bases between them. About this clone: Its antigen is unidentified.

Whole-study findings and limits: Every sample of the repertoires postdated the peak T cell response. The study identified only six AZD1222 recipients as seropositive at baseline. A rise in Spike-specific TCR breadth and depth followed two AZD1222 doses.

Pooling was applied to second doses at about 4 or about 12 weeks. The source was peripheral blood, collected 28 days after the second AZD1222 dose. This TCR derives from an adult who received the AZD1222 COVID-19 vaccine. This chain links TRBV7-9 with TRBJ2-2, with D perhaps matching TRBD2 (5 bases). CDR3 sequence reads: CASSAPSGWGNTGELFF. The CDR3 DNA sequence: TGTGCCAGCAGCGCCCCTTCGGGGTGGGGAAACACCGGGGAGCTGTTTTTT.